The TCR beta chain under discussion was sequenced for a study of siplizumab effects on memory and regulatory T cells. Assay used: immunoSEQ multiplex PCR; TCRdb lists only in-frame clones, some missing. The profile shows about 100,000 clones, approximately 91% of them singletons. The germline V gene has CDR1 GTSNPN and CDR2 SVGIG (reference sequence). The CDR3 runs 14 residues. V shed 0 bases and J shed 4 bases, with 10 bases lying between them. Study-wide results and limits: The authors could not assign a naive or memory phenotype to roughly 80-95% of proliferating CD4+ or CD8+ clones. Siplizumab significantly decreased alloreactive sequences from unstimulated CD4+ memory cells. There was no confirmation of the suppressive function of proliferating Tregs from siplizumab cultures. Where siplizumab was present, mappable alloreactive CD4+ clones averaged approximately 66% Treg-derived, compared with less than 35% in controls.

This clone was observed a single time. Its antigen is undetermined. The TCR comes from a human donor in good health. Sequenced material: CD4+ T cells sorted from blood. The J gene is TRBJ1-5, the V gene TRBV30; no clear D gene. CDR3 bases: TGTGCCTGGAGTGTAATCACCGATAATCAGCCCCAGCATTTT. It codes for CAWSVITDNQPQHF.